This TCR beta chain is from a study of blood T cell repertoires in COVID-19. Study-level information: Acute and convalescent COVID-19 specimens originated in the United States, Italy and Spain. T cells, B-cell-depleted T cells, or PBMCs provided the cDNA or gDNA that served as material.

As processed by the authors: Counts of nucleated cells, estimated from reference gene primer amplification, were obtained. Measured with immunoSEQ multiplex PCR; TCRdb has only the in-frame clones, and not every one. V, J and clone size are those of that table, while D and trimming were read from the DNA. The data contain 450,000 or so clones, about 90% of them singletons. V lost 0 bases and J lost 1, with 13 bases in between. The germline V gene encodes CDR1 SGHNT and CDR2 YENEEA. The CDR3 loop spans 17 amino acids. Enrollment of patients from Seattle took place during active infection, with longitudinal follow-up.

Sequencing was carried out using peripheral blood. The chain recombines TRBV11-3 with TRBJ2-4; tentative D call: TRBD1 (6 bases). This sequence originates from a man aged 18 to 30 with COVID-19, enrolled during active disease. CDR3 bases: TGTGCCAGCAGCTTAGATAGGACAGTGATGGCCAAAAACATTCAGTACTTC. It encodes CASSLDRTVMAKNIQYF.